The subject of this entry is one T cell receptor (beta chain). The antigen is undetermined. These data belong to a study of shared clonotypes between healthy human individuals. Overall study context: Researchers assigned three CD4 naive, three CD4 memory, two CD8 naive and one CD8 memory plate to each donor. Study observations and caveats: Relative to clonotypes present in all four donors, those not shared had lower generation probabilities.

Terminally differentiated effector memory CD45RA+ cells were excluded by CCR7 positive selection of CD45RO-negative cells. The donors, healthy adults who were HIV-negative, had experienced no recent acute infections or vaccinations. The deep-level immunoSEQ assay was used. TCRdb's table, derived via immunoSEQ multiplex PCR, lists solely in-frame clones and lacks some. The sample lists approximately 2,000,000 clones; around 93% were seen once. The receptor's source is a young man in good health. Some clones in this sample may be carry-over from other donors' samples. The material sequenced was naive CD8+ T cells from PBMCs.

In nucleotides, the CDR3 is TGCAGCGTTGCCCTAGCAGCGATAACCTACAATGAGCAGTTCTTC. Its protein is CSVALAAITYNEQFF. This sequence joins TRBV29-1 and TRBJ2-1; the D gene is possibly TRBD2 (5 bases). V gave up 4 bases and J gave up 2 bases, with 15 bases separating them. The CDR3 loop spans 15 amino acids. The germline V gene has CDR1 SQVTM and CDR2 ANQGSEA.